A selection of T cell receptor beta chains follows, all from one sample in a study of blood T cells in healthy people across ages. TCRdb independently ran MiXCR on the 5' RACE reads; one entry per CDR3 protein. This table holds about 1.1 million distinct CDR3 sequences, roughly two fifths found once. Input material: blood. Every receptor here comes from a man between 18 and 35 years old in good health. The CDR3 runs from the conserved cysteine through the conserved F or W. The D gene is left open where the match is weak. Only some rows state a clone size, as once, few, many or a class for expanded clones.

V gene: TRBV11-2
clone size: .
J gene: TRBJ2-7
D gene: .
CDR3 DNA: TGTGCCAGCAGCTTAGGAGGAGCGTGGACAGTCAATGAGCAGTACTTC
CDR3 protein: CASSLGGAWTVNEQYF

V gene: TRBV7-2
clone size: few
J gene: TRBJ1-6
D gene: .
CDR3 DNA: TGTGCCAGCAGCTTAGTATATGATAGGATGAATTCACCCCTCCACTTT
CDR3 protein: CASSLVYDRMNSPLHF

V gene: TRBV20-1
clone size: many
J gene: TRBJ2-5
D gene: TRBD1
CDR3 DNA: TGCAGTGCTAGAGATAGGACAGGGGGTAGGGAGACCCAGTACTTC
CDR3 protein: CSARDRTGGRETQYF

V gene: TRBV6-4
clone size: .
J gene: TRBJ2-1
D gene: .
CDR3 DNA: TGTGCCAGCAGTGACGGGTTAGCGGCCTCCTACAATGAGCAGTTCTTC
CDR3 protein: CASSDGLAASYNEQFF

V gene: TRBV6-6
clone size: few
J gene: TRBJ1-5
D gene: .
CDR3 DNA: TGTGCCAGCAGTTATGGCAGGGCAAGCAATCAGCCCCAGCATTTT
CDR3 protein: CASSYGRASNQPQHF

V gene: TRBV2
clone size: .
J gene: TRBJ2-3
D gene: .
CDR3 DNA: TGTGCCAGCAGTGAGCGGGCTAACGCAGATGCGCAGTATTTT
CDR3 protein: CASSERANADAQYF

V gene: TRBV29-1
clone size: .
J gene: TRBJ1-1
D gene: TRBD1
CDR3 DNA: TGCAGCGGACAGGGGGCTTATACTGAAGCTTTCTTT
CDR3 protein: CSGQGAYTEAFF

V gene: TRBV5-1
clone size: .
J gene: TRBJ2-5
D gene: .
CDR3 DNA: TGCGCCAACAGCGCGGGACGGTTACAAGAGACCCAGTACTTC
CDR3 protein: CANSAGRLQETQYF

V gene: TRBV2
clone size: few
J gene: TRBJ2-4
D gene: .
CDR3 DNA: TGTGCCAGCAACGGACTGGACAGTCTAGCCAAAAACATTCAGTACTTC
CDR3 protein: CASNGLDSLAKNIQYF

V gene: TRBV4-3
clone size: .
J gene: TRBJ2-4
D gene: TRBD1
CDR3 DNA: TGCGCCAGCAGCCAACACACAGGGGTTGGCAAAAACATTCAGTACTTC
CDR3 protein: CASSQHTGVGKNIQYF

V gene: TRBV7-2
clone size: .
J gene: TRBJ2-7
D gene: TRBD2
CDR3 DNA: TGTGCCAGCAGCGGTAGCGGGGACTACGAGCAGTACTTC
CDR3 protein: CASSGSGDYEQYF

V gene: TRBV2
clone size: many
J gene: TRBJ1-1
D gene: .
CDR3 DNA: TGTGCCAGCAGGACCGACACTGAAGCTTTCTTT
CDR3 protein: CASRTDTEAFF

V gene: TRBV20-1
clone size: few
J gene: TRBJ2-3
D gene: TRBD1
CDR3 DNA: TGCAGTGCTAGACCCCCGGAAGGTTCGGGACAGGGAACAGATACGCAGTATTTT
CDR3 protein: CSARPPEGSGQGTDTQYF

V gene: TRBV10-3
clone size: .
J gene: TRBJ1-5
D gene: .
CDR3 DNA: TGTGCCATCAGTGGTACCACAGATCAGCCCCAGCATTTT
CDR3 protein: CAISGTTDQPQHF

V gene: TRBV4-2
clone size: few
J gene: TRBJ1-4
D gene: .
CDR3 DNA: TGTGCCAGCAGCCAAGACAGCCAAAATGAAAAACTGTTTTTT
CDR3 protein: CASSQDSQNEKLFF

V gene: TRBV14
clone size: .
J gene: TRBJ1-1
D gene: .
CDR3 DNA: TGTGCCAGCAGCCAAGTTTCTTTAGGGGGCACTGAAGCTTTCTTT
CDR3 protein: CASSQVSLGGTEAFF

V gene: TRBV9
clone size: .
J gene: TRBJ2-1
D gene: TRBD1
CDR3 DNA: TGTGCCAGCAGCGTAGCTGACAGGGTCAGCTCCTACAATGAGCAGTTCTTC
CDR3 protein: CASSVADRVSSYNEQFF

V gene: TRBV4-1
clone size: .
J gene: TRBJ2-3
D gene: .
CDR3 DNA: TGCGCCAGCAGCCAAGAATGGACTTCTACCACAGATACGCAGTATTTT
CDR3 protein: CASSQEWTSTTDTQYF

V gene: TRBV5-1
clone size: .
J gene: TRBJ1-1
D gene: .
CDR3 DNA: TGCGCCAGCAGCCCTACGACCCGAACAGGGACTGAAGCTTTCTTT
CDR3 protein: CASSPTTRTGTEAFF

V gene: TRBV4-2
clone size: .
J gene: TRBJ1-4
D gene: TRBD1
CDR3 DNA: TGTGCCAGCAGCCTACAAGGGAGGGGACAGGGAAGTGAAAAACTGTTTTTT
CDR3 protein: CASSLQGRGQGSEKLFF

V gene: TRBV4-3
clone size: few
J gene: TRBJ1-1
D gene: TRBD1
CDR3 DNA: TGCGCCAGCAGCCAGGGACAGGTTTCCACTGAAGCTTTCTTT
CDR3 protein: CASSQGQVSTEAFF

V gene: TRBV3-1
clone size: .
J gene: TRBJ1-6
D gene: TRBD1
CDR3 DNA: TGCGCCAGCAGCCCGGGACAGGGGTCCGCCCCCCACTTT
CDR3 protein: CASSPGQGSAPHF

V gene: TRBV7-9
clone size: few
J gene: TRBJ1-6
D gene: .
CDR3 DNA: TGTGCCAGCAGCTCCTTCGGACAGATAGAAAGCTCCTATAATTCACCCCTCCACTTT
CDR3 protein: CASSSFGQIESSYNSPLHF

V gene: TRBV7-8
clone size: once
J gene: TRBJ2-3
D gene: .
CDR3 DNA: TGTGCCAGCAGCTTAGCGTACAGGGTTCCAGATACGCAGTATTTT
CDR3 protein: CASSLAYRVPDTQYF

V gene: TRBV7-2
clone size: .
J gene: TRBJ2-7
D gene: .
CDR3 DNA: TGTGCCAGCAGGCCACCCGGGACAACGGTGAACAATGAGCAGTACTTC
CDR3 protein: CASRPPGTTVNNEQYF

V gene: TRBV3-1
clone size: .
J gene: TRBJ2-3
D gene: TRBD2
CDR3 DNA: TGTGCCAGCAGCCAAGTAGCTGGCCTAGCGGGGGCGAATACGCAGTATTTT
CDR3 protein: CASSQVAGLAGANTQYF

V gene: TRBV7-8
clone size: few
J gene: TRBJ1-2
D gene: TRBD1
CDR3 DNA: TGTGCCAGCAGCCCGTCCCGGGACAGGAACTATGGCTACACCTTC
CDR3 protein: CASSPSRDRNYGYTF

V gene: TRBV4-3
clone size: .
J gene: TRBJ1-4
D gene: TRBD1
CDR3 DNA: TGCGCCAGCAGTCAAGAAAGTGGACAGGGGGTTGGAAAACTGTTTTTT
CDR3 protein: CASSQESGQGVGKLFF

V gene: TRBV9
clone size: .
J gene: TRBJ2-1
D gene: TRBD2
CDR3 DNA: TGTGCCAGCAGCGCGCACTCTACTAGCGGGGTCGGGAATGAGCAGTTCTTC
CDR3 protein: CASSAHSTSGVGNEQFF

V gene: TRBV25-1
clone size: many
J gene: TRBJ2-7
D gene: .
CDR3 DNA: TGTGCCAGCAGTGAATTGGGGGACCTCGCCCTCTACGAGCAGTACTTC
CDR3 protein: CASSELGDLALYEQYF

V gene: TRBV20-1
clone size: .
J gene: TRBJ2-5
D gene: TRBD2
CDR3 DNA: TGCAGTGCTATCTTGGGACTAGCGGGGGTCGAGACCCAGTACTTC
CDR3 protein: CSAILGLAGVETQYF

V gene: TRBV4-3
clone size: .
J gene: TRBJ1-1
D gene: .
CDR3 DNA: TGCGCCAGCAGCCGGGGCAGACTCATGAACACTGAAGCTTTCTTT
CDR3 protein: CASSRGRLMNTEAFF

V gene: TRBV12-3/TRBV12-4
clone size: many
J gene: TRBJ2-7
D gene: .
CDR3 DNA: TGTGCCAGCAGTTTGTTGGTAGGATCGGGGACGTTCAACGAGCAGTACTTC
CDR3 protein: CASSLLVGSGTFNEQYF

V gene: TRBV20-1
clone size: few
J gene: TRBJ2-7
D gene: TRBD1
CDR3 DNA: TGCAGTGCTAGAACCGCGACAGGGGGCTACGAGCAGTACTTC
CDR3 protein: CSARTATGGYEQYF

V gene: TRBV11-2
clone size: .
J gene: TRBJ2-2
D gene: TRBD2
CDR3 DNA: TGTGCCAGCAGCTCCCCCCGTAGCGGGGGTGCGAACACCGGGGAGCTGTTTTTT
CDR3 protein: CASSSPRSGGANTGELFF

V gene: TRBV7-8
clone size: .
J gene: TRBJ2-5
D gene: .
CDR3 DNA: TGTGCCAGCGCATCCGGCAATAGGGAGACCCAGTACTTC
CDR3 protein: CASASGNRETQYF

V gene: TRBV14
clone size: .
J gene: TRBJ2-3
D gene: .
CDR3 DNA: TGTGCCAGCAGCCAAGATCACGAGGCAGAGCAGTATTTT
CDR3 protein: CASSQDHEAEQYF

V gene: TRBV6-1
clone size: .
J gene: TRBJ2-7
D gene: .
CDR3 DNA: TGTGCCAGCAGTGGGCCAGGGGAGGTGGACGAGCAGTACTTC
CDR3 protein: CASSGPGEVDEQYF

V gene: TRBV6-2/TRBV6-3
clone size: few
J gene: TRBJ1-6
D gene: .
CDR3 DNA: TGTGCCAGCAGCGACGGCAGGAATAATTCACCCCTCCACTTT
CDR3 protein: CASSDGRNNSPLHF

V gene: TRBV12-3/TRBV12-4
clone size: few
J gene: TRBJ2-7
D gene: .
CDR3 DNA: TGTGCCAGCAGTTTGAGGGGGGGATGGGGGAATGAGCAGTACTTC
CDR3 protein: CASSLRGGWGNEQYF

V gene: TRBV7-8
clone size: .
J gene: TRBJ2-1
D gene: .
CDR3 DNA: TGTGCCAGCAGCTTAGAAGGTAGCTTCGCTTACAATGAGCAGTTCTTC
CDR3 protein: CASSLEGSFAYNEQFF

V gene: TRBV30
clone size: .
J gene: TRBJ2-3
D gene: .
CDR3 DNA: TGTGCCTGGAGTGCGGGGCCTCCTCGCACAGATACGCAGTATTTT
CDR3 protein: CAWSAGPPRTDTQYF

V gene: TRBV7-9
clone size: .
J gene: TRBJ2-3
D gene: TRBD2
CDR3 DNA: TGTGCCAGCAGCTCGCAACTAGCGGGGGGACTGGAAGCGACAGATACGCAGTATTTT
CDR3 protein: CASSSQLAGGLEATDTQYF

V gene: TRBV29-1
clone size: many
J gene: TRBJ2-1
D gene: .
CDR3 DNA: TGCAGCGTTGTAAGGAGTGAGCAGTTCTTC
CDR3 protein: CSVVRSEQFF

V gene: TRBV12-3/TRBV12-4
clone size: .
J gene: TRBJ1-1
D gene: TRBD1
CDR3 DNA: TGTGCCAGCAGGCTAACAGGGGGCATCACTGAAGCTTTCTTT
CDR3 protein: CASRLTGGITEAFF

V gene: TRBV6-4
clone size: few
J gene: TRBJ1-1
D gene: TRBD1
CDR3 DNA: TGTGCCAGCAGTGACCCAGGGGGGAAAGCTTTCTTT
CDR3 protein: CASSDPGGKAFF

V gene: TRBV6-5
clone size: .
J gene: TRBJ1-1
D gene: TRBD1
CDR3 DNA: TGTGCCAGCAGTTACCGACGAACAGGGGCCACTGAAGCTTTCTTT
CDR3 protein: CASSYRRTGATEAFF

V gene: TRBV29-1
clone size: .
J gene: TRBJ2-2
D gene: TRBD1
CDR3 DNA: TGCAGCGCTAGGACAGGGATGGACACCGGGGAGCTGTTTTTT
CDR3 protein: CSARTGMDTGELFF

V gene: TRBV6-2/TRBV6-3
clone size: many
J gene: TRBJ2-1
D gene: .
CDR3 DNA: TGTGCCAGCAGTACTAGACTTCTGCGCTCCTACAATGAGCAGTTCTTC
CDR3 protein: CASSTRLLRSYNEQFF

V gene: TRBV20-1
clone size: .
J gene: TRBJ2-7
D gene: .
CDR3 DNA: TGCAGTGCTAGTTGGGCCAGGACGGGCGAGCAGTACTTC
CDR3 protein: CSASWARTGEQYF

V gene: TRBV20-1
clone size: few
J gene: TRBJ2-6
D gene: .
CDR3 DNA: TGCAGTGCTAGACAGGGTGCTGGGGCCAACGTCCTGACTTTC
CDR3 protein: CSARQGAGANVLTF